One sample yielded the 9 T cell receptor beta chains listed below, sequenced in a study of blood T cell repertoires in COVID-19. The repertoire was sequenced with immunoSEQ multiplex PCR; TCRdb's copy has only in-frame clones and lacks some. The top ten clones hold around 21% of a sample with 60,000 to 65,000 clones, around 80% of them seen once. Sequencing was carried out using peripheral blood. These receptors came from an elderly woman with active or convalescent COVID-19.

V gene TRBV6-5 combines with J gene TRBJ1-4; 7 nucleotides line up with TRBD1. Germline V gives CDR1 MNHEY, CDR2 SVGAGI. This CDR3 is 15 amino acids long. Losses at the gene ends were 6 bases for V and 8 bases for J; bases not matched to a gene: 12. CDR3 in DNA: TGTGCCAGCAGCGTACACAGGGGAAAGGGGGAAAAACTGTTTTTT. It specifies CASSVHRGKGEKLFF.

The chain recombines TRBV5-1 with TRBJ2-3; 10 bases match TRBD1. Germline trimming cut 3 bases from V and 2 bases from J; bases unmatched to any gene: 12. The CDR3 extends over 18 amino acids. From germline, CDR1 is SGHRS and CDR2 YFSETQ. CDR3 nucleotides: TGCGCCAGCAGCTCGGGACAGGGGACCCCTTTATACACAGATACGCAGTATTTT. This gives the protein CASSSGQGTPLYTDTQYF. Filled out from reference TRBV5-1 and TRBJ2-3, the complete variable domain reads KAGVTQTPRYLIKTRGQQVTLSCSPISGHRSVSWYQQTPGQGLQFLFEYFSETQRNKGNFPGRFSGRQFSNSRSEMNVSTLELGDSALYLCASSSGQGTPLYTDTQYFGPGTRLTVL.

The CDR3 DNA is TGTGCCACAATGAAAGCGGGGTCTTTGATTTCGCAGTATTTT. Its protein is CATMKAGSLISQYF. The chain recombines TRBV7-9 with TRBJ2-3; the match to TRBD2 covers 7 bases. CDR1 SEHNR and CDR2 FQNEAQ come from the germline V gene (reference sequence). CDR3 length: 14 residues. J was trimmed by 10 bases and V by 10 bases; bases with no gene match: 17.

This chain connects TRBV5-1 to TRBJ2-7, with 8 bases lining up with TRBD2. The junction had 5 bases not matched to a gene; V was cut back by 0 bases and J by 3 bases. Germline V gene lookup returns CDR1 SGHRS and CDR2 YFSETQ. The CDR3 has 15 residues. CDR3 protein: CASSLDQRGYYEQYF. For the CDR3, the DNA is TGCGCCAGCAGCTTGGACCAGCGGGGGTACTACGAGCAGTACTTC.

The sample holds a few counts of this clone. The chain employs TRBV6-5 and TRBJ1-2; 9 nucleotides align to TRBD1. CDR3 length: 14 amino acids. Germline assignment: CDR1 MNHEY and CDR2 SVGAGI. Losses at the gene ends were 5 bases for V and 6 bases for J; bases not matched to a gene: 7. In DNA, the CDR3 is TGTGCCAGCAGTCTACGACAGGGGGTAAATGGCTACACCTTC. As protein: CASSLRQGVNGYTF.

The genes are TRBV29-1 and TRBJ2-3, with 8 bases that match TRBD1. With 4 bases clipped from V and 0 bases from J, the junction kept 0 bases outside the gene matches. The germline V gene has CDR1 SQVTM and CDR2 ANQGSEA. This CDR3 has 13 residues. CDR3 nucleotides: TGCAGCGTTGGGACAGGGAGCACAGATACGCAGTATTTT. Translating it yields CSVGTGSTDTQYF.

The CDR3 region is CAISGQGVANYGYTF. The CDR3 bases are TGTGCCATCAGCGGACAGGGGGTAGCTAACTATGGCTACACCTTC. The rearrangement uses TRBV10-3 and TRBJ1-2; 10 nucleotides line up with TRBD1. The length of the CDR3 is 15 residues. Germline loops: CDR1 ENHRY, CDR2 SYGVKD. J lost 0 bases, V lost 6 bases, and 4 bases had no gene match.

Written as DNA, the CDR3 is TGTGCCAGCAGCCCTAGGACAGGGGGCTTGGGTGGGGCCAACGTCCTGACTTTC. Translated, it gives CASSPRTGGLGGANVLTF. V is TRBV9 and J is TRBJ2-6; 11 positions match TRBD1. The CDR3 contains 18 residues. J gave up 3 bases and V 4 bases, and 9 bases lay outside the gene matches. Germline CDR1 is SGDLS and CDR2 is YYNGEE.

The chain couples TRBV27 to TRBJ1-2; D not certain. CDR3 length: 15 amino acids. CDR1 is MNHEY and CDR2 is SMNVEV in the germline V gene (reference sequence). V lost 6 bases to trimming and J lost 6 bases, with 20 bases between them. CDR3 nucleotide sequence: TGTGCCAGCAGCCCCTGGAAGCCAACAGAAAATGGCTACACCTTC. Protein product: CASSPWKPTENGYTF.